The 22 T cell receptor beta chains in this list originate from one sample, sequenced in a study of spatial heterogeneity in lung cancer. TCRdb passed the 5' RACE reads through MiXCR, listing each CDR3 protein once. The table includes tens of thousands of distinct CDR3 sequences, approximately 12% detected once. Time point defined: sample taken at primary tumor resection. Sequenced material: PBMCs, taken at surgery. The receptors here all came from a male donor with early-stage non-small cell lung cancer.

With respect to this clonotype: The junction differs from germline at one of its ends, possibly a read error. The chain's CDR3 is CSVEGQVNTGELFF. The DNA of the CDR3 is TGCAGCGTCGAAGGACAGGTCAACACCGGGGAGCTGTTTTTT. This chain connects TRBV29-1 to TRBJ2-2, with 7 bases fitting TRBD1. The CDR3 spans 14 residues. CDR1 and CDR2 from the germline V gene are SQVTM and ANQGSEA.

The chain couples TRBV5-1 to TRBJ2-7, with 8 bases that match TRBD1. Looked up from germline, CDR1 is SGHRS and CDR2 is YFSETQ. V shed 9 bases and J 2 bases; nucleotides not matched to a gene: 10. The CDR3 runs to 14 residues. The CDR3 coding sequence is TGCGCCACTATGATCGGGACAGGTGCCTACGAGCAGTACTTC. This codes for CATMIGTGAYEQYF.

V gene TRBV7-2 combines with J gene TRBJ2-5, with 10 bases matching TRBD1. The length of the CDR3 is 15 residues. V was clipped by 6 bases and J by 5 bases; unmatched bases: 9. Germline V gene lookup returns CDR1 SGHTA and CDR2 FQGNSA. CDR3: CASRPWTGGKETQYF. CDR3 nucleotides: TGTGCCAGCAGACCCTGGACAGGGGGGAAGGAGACCCAGTACTTC.

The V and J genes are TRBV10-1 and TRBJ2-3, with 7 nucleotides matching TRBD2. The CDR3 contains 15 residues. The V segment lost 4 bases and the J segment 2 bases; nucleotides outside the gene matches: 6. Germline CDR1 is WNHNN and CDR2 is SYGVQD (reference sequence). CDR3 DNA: TGCGCCAGCAGTGGAAGTCTAGCGGACACAGATACGCAGTATTTT. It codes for CASSGSLADTDTQYF.

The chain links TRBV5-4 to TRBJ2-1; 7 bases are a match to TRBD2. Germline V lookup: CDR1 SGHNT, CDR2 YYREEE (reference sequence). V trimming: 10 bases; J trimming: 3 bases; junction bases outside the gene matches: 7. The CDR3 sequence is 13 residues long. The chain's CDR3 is CASSGTLYNEQFF. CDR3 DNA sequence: TGTGCCTCAAGCGGGACTCTCTACAATGAGCAGTTCTTC.

The CDR3 spells CSVAGQTANYGYTF. As DNA, the CDR3 is TGCAGCGTTGCTGGGCAGACAGCTAACTATGGCTACACCTTC. This chain uses TRBV29-1 with TRBJ1-2; TRBD1 might be the D (5 bases). CDR1 is SQVTM and CDR2 is ANQGSEA in the germline V gene. The ends were cut back, 4 bases at V and 0 bases at J, with 12 bases in the middle. The CDR3 is 14 residues long.

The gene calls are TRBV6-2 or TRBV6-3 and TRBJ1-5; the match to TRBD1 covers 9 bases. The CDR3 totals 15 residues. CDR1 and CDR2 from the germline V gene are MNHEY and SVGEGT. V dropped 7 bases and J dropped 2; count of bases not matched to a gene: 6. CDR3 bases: TGTGCCAGCACCCCGGACAGGGGCGGCAATCAGCCCCAGCATTTT. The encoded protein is CASTPDRGGNQPQHF.

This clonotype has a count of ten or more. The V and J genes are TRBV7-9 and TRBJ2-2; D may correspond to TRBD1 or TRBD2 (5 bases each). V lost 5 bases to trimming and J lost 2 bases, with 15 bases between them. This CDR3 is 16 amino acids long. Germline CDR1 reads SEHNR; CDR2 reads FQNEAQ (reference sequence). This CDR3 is CASSPRDGHNTGELFF. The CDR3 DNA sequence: TGTGCCAGCAGCCCCCGGGATGGACATAACACCGGGGAGCTGTTTTTT.

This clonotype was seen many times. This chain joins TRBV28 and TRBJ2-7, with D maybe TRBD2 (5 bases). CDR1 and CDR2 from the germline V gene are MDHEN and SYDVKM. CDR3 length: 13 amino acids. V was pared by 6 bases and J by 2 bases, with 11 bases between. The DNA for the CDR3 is TGTGCCAGCAGACGGGGATTCCCCTACGAGCAGTACTTC. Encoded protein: CASRRGFPYEQYF.

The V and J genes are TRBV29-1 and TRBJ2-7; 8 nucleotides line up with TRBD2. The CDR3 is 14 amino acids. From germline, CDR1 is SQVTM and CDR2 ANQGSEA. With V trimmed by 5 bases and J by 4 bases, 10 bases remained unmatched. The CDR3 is CSVSGAAGAYEQYF. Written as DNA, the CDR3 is TGCAGCGTTAGTGGGGCAGCGGGAGCGTACGAGCAGTACTTC.

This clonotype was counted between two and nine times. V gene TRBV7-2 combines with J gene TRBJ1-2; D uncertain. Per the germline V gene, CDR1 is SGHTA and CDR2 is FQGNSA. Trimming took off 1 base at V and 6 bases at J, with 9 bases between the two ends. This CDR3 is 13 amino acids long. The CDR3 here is CASSLGVEDGYTF. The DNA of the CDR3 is TGTGCCAGCAGCTTAGGAGTGGAAGATGGCTACACCTTC.

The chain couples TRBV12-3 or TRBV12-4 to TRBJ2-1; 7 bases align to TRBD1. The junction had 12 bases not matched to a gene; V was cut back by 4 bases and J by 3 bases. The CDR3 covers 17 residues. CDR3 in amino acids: CASSSPRQGFHYNEQFF. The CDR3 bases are TGTGCCAGCAGTTCCCCGAGACAGGGTTTTCACTACAATGAGCAGTTCTTC.

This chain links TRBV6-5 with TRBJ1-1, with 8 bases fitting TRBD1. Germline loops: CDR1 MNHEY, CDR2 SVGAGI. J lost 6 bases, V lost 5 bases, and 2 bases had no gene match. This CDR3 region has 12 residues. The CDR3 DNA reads TGTGCCAGCAGTCAGACAGGGGCTGAAGCTTTCTTT. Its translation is CASSQTGAEAFF.

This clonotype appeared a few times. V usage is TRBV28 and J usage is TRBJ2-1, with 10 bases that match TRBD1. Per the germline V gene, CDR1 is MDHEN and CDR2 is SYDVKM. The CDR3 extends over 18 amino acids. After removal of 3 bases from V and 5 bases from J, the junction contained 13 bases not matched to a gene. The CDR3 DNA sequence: TGTGCCAGCAGTTTCCCGACAGGGGGCCAGTTCCTCGACAATGAGCAGTTCTTC. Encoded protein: CASSFPTGGQFLDNEQFF.

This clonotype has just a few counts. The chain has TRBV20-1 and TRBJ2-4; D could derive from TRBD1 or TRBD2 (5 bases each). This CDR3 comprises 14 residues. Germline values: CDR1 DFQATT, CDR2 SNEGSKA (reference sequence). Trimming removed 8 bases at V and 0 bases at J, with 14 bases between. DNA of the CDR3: TGCAGTAGCGAGGGGCTCTTAGCCAAAAACATTCAGTACTTC. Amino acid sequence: CSSEGLLAKNIQYF.

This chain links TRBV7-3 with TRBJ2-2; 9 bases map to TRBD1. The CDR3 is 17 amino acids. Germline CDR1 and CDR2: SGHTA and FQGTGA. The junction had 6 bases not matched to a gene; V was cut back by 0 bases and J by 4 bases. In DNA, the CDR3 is TGTGCCAGCAGCTTAACGAGGACAGGGGATCTCACCGGGGAGCTGTTTTTT. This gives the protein CASSLTRTGDLTGELFF.

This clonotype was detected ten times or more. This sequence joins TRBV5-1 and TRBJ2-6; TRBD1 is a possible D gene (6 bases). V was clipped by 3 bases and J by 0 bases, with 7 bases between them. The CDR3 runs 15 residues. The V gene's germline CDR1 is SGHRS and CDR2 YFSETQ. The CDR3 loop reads CASSSQGSGANVLTF. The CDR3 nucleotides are TGCGCCAGCAGCTCACAGGGCTCTGGGGCCAACGTCCTGACTTTC. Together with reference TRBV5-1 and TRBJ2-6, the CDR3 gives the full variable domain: KAGVTQTPRYLIKTRGQQVTLSCSPISGHRSVSWYQQTPGQGLQFLFEYFSETQRNKGNFPGRFSGRQFSNSRSEMNVSTLELGDSALYLCASSSQGSGANVLTFGAGSRLTVL.

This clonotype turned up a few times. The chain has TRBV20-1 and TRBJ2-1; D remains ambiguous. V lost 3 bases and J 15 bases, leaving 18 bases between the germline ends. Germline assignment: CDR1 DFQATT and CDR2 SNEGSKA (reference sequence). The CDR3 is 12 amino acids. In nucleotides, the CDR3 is TGCAGTGCTAGTGCCCCTCCCGGCCGTGGGTTCTTC. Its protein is CSASAPPGRGFF.

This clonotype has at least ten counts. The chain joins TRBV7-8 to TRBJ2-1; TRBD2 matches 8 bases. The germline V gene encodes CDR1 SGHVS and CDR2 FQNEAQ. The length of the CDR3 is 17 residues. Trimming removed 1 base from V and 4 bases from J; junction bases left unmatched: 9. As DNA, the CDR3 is TGTGCCAGCAGCTTAGAAGTTGTGGCGGGGGGTTACAATGAGCAGTTCTTC. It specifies CASSLEVVAGGYNEQFF.

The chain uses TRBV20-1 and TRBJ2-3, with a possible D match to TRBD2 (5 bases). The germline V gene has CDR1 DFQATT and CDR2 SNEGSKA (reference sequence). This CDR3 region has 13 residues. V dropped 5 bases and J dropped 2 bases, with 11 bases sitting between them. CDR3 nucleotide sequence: TGCAGTGCTGAGAGAGCGGCCACAGATACGCAGTATTTT. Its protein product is CSAERAATDTQYF.

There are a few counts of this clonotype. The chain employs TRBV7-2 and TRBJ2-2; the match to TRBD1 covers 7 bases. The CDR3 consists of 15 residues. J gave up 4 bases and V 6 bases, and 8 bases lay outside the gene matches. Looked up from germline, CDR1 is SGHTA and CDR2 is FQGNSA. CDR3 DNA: TGTGCCAGCAGTCTTACGACAGGGCGCACCGGGGAGCTGTTTTTT. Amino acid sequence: CASSLTTGRTGELFF.

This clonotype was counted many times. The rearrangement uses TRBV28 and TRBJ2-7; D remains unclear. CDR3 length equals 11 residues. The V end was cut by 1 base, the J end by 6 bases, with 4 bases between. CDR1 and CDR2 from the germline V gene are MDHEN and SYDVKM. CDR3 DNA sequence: TGTGCCAGCAGTTTATTCTCCGAGCAGTACTTC. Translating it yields CASSLFSEQYF.